This paragraph covers one TCR beta chain sequence. The antigen is unknown. This sample is drawn from a study of cytomegalovirus exposure and HLA in healthy donors. Study-wide points: TCR beta chains numbering 164 were designated cytomegalovirus-associated. Most TCR sequences proved rare, with some public TCRs found in many donors.

V gave up 1 base and J gave up 0 bases, with 10 bases separating them. Germline lookup yields CDR1 SGHTA and CDR2 FQGNSA. This CDR3 has 16 residues. Generated by immunoSEQ multiplex PCR, the TCRdb table keeps only in-frame clones and is missing some. The table shows about 40,000 clones, with over 85% occurring only once. The TCR was taken from a woman between 18 and 29 years old in good health and CMV-seronegative. The rearrangement links TRBV7-2 to TRBJ1-5, with TRBD1 as a possible D gene (6 bases). The sequencing input was PBMCs. The DNA of the CDR3 is TGTGCCAGCAGCTTAGAGGGGGGGGTTAGCAATCAGCCCCAGCATTTT. It yields the protein CASSLEGGVSNQPQHF. Full variable domain (missing parts from reference TRBV7-2 and TRBJ1-5): GAGVSQSPSNKVTEKGKDVELRCDPISGHTALYWYRQSLGQGLEFLIYFQGNSAPDKSGLPSDRFSAERTGGSVSTLTIQRTQQEDSAVYLCASSLEGGVSNQPQHFGDGTRLSIL.